This entry concerns a single T cell receptor beta chain. The data stem from a study of blood T cell repertoires in COVID-19. Study information: Donors in the United States, Italy and Spain gave samples during acute or convalescent COVID-19. From T cells, B-cell-depleted T cells, or PBMCs came the material, which was cDNA or gDNA.

The CDR3 is 15 amino acids. The V gene end was trimmed by 6 bases and the J gene end by 8 bases; junction bases not matched to a gene: 10. The germline V gene has CDR1 SGHAT and CDR2 FQNNGV. How the authors handled the data: Reference gene primer amplification yielded estimated nucleated cell counts. TCRdb's copy holds only in-frame clones and misses some; the assay was immunoSEQ multiplex PCR. Clone size and V and J calls were adopted from that table, with D and trimming inferred from the DNA. The table shows more than 95,000 clones, with approximately 83% occurring only once. The TCR was taken from a man in his 60s with acute or convalescent COVID-19. The sequenced material came from peripheral blood. The rearrangement uses TRBV11-2 and TRBJ2-1; 10 positions match TRBD1. This chain's CDR3 is CASRWRTGGRDEQFF. CDR3 sequence (DNA): TGTGCCAGCAGATGGAGGACAGGGGGTAGGGATGAGCAGTTCTTC.